This T cell receptor (beta chain) was captured in a study of immune heterogeneity within non-small cell lung tumors. Overall study: The tumor set comprised a handful of squamous cell carcinomas and some eleven non-squamous carcinomas (plus 1 not otherwise specified).

Broader study findings: A moderate but significant correlation was found, linking local T-cell clonality with local tumor mutational burden (R around 0.3).

Each sample used approximately 590 ng of genomic DNA from bulk tumor tissue. Surgeons took several biopsies per primary tumor, spaced far apart, during surgery. Before undergoing curative surgery, patients had newly diagnosed non-small cell lung cancer that was untreated. The donors had newly diagnosed non-small cell lung cancer and underwent surgery intended to cure it. This clonotype has at least ten counts. The antigen is unknown. CDR1 and CDR2 from the germline V gene are SNHLY and FYNNEI. V gave up 7 bases and J gave up 0 bases, with 7 bases separating them. The CDR3 consists of 13 residues. Multiplex PCR employing 32 V and 13 J primers generated amplicons of the TCR beta CDR3. TCRdb used MiXCR to reprocess the multiplex PCR reads, holding one entry per CDR3 protein. The sample contains 10,000 to 15,000 distinct CDR3 sequences, about 25% of which appear only once.

V gene TRBV2 combines with J gene TRBJ2-1; D ambiguous. The sequence came from a man aged 50-60 years with non-small cell lung cancer. Sequencing input: lung tumor tissue. In DNA form, the CDR3 reads TGTGCCAGCATACTTACCTCCTACAATGAGCAGTTCTTC. Its translation: CASILTSYNEQFF.